This T cell receptor beta chain came from a study of identical twins. About this clonotype itself: Its antigen is still unknown.

The CDR3 consists of 14 residues. V was trimmed by 7 bases and J by 1 base, leaving 11 bases between them. Germline V lookup: CDR1 LNHDA, CDR2 SQIVND (reference sequence). A universal primer site came from template switching; cDNA carried unique molecular identifiers. TCRdb processed the 5' RACE reads anew with MiXCR; each CDR3 protein has one entry. The sample holds around 220,000 distinct CDR3 sequences, more than 13% seen once. Overall study results and limits: Invariant MAIT and iNKT cells could partly confound zero-insertion analyses. Abundant beta clonotypes from cord blood had fewer insertions, unlike memory repertoires, which showed none. The study found that models underestimated out-of-frame TCR alpha sharing in monozygotic twins.

The source of this sequence is a woman aged 18-35 years in good health. The sequenced sample consisted of memory (CD45RO+) T cells sorted from blood. The chain employs TRBV19 and TRBJ1-5; unclear D gene. DNA for the CDR3: TGTGCCAGTAAGAACACCCTCAGCAATCAGCCCCAGCATTTT. Translation gives CASKNTLSNQPQHF. Full variable domain (remainder filled in from reference TRBV19 and TRBJ1-5): DGGITQSPKYLFRKEGQNVTLSCEQNLNHDAMYWYRQDPGQGLRLIYYSQIVNDFQKGDIAEGYSVSREKKESFPLTVTSAQKNPTAFYLCASKNTLSNQPQHFGDGTRLSIL.